Described below is a single T cell receptor (beta chain) sequence and its context. The sample comes from a study of blood T cell repertoires in COVID-19. This CDR3 spans 14 amino acids. Germline V gene data show CDR1 as MNHNS and CDR2 as SASEGT. V was trimmed by 1 base and J by 4 bases, leaving 10 bases between them. The assay was immunoSEQ multiplex PCR, and TCRdb's table has in-frame clones only and misses some. The table includes 65,000 to 75,000 clones, roughly four fifths detected once. J is TRBJ1-2 and V is TRBV6-1; D remains ambiguous. The clonotype comes from a man between 65 and 85 years old with acute or convalescent COVID-19. Sequencing was carried out using peripheral blood. The CDR3 bases are TGTGCCAGCAGTGAAGAGCGATGGAGCTATGGCTACACCTTC. Encoded protein: CASSEERWSYGYTF.